This TCR beta chain was identified in a study of cytomegalovirus exposure and HLA in healthy donors. Study findings and constraints: A cluster of highly shared sequence variants was likely a sequencing artifact. One variant, a missense change in DCLRE1C, was linked in a later analysis to TCR beta V- and J-gene trimming.

Those who donated were healthy bone marrow donors. The PCR made use of 60 Vbeta and 13 Jbeta primers. Here immunoSEQ multiplex PCR was the method, and the copy in TCRdb shows in-frame clones only, minus some. The repertoire holds around 200,000 clones, with around 80% as singletons. This clone appeared once. Its antigen is still unknown. This receptor was obtained from a man aged 35 to 55 in good health and CMV-seropositive. Specimen: PBMCs.

In nucleotides, the CDR3 is TGTGCCAGCAGCCCGGGAAACTCGGACTATGGCTACACCTTC. Translation gives CASSPGNSDYGYTF. The chain recombines TRBV7-3 with TRBJ1-2; the D is unclear. The CDR3 is made up of 14 amino acids. In germline, CDR1 is SGHTA, CDR2 FQGTGA. V was shortened by 5 bases and J by 3 bases, with 13 bases between the two germline ends.